This T cell receptor beta chain is from a study of cytomegalovirus exposure and HLA in healthy donors. Turning to this clone: Its target is not known.

The data were produced by immunoSEQ multiplex PCR, yet TCRdb's version contains in-frame clones alone and is incomplete. This sample has more than 250,000 clones, with 87% found just once. The V gene lost 3 bases and the J gene lost 11 bases, with 19 bases spanning the gap. This CDR3 region has 14 residues. Looked up from germline, CDR1 is SGHDN and CDR2 is FVKESK. General study results and limits: Most TCRs appeared rarely, but some public TCRs recurred in many donors. Associated with cytomegalovirus, according to the listing, were around 170 TCR beta chains. In vitro checks showed that a few CMV-associated chains really do target CMV antigens.

The donors were in the approximately 120-subject validation cohort, distinct from the roughly 600-subject first cohort. The clonotype was recovered from a woman in her twenties or thirties in good health and CMV-seropositive. Sequenced material: PBMCs. V and J are TRBV14 and TRBJ1-1; D gene uncertain. CDR3 nucleotides: TGTGCCAGCAGCCATGAAGCCCTGTTAAGGAGGGCTTTCTTT. Translated, it gives CASSHEALLRRAFF. The whole variable domain, filled in from reference TRBV14 and TRBJ1-1, reads EAGVTQFPSHSVIEKGQTVTLRCDPISGHDNLYWYRRVMGKEIKFLLHFVKESKQDESGMPNNRFLAERTGGTYSTLKVQPAELEDSGVYFCASSHEALLRRAFFGQGTRLTVV.